The clone carrying this T cell receptor (beta chain) was seen more than once but under ten times. CDR1 LGHNT and CDR2 FRNRAP come from the germline V gene. The CDR3 length is 14 residues. The V end was cut by 1 base, the J end by 0 bases, with 5 bases between. TCRdb independently ran MiXCR on the PCR reads; one entry per CDR3 protein. Here the sample spans some 320,000 distinct CDR3 sequences, about 20% being singletons. The record originates from a study of molecular identifiers for immune sequencing clone quantification. The chain recombines TRBV12-5 with TRBJ2-3; D not resolved. The TCR sequence derives from a human donor in good health. Some libraries in this study had Jurkat cell RNA spiked in. The sample was naive CD8+ T cells from blood, with Jurkat cell RNA spiked in. The subset is: FACS-sorted CD8+CD4-CCR7+CD45RA+ naive T cells. The CDR3 here is CASGLEGSTDTQYF. The CDR3, as DNA: TGTGCTAGTGGTTTGGAAGGGAGCACAGATACGCAGTATTTT.